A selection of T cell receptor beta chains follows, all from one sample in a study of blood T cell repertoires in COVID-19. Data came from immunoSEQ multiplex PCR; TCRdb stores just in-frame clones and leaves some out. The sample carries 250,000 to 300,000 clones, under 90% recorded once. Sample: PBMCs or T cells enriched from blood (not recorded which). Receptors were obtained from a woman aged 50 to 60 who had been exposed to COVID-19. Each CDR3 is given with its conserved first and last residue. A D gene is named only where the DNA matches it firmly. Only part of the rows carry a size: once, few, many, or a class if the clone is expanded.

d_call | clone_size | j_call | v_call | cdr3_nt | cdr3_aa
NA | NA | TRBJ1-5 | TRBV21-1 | TGTGCCAGCAGCCACCGGGACAGGTGGATTTATAGCAATCAGCCCCAGCATTTT | CASSHRDRWIYSNQPQHF
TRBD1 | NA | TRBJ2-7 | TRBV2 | TGTGCCAGCAGAGAAGGACAGGGCCGGATCTACGAGCAGTACTTC | CASREGQGRIYEQYF
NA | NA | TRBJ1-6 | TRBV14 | TGTGCCAGCAGCCAAGAAGGAACAGGGTTCAACTCTAATTCACCCCTCCACTTT | CASSQEGTGFNSNSPLHF
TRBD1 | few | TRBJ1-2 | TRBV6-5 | TGTGCCAGCAGTTCAGACAGGGCAGGAGGCTACACCTTC | CASSSDRAGGYTF
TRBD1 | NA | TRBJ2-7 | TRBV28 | TGTGCCAGCAGGGCACCGGGACAGGGTCCCTACGAGCAGTACTTC | CASRAPGQGPYEQYF
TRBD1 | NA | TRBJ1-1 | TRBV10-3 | TGTGCCATCAGGACAGGGACGTCGAACACTGAAGCTTTCTTT | CAIRTGTSNTEAFF
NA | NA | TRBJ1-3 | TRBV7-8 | TGTGCCAGCAGCTACAGCCGGACTGCCGCCTCTGGAAACACCATATATTTT | CASSYSRTAASGNTIYF
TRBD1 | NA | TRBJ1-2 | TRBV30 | TGTGCCTGGAGTGAAGCGCAAACCGGGACAGCGTATGGCTACACCTTC | CAWSEAQTGTAYGYTF
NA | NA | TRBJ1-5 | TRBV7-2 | TGTGCCAGCAGCTTAGCGTTCGGGACTTTCAATCAGCCCCAGCATTTT | CASSLAFGTFNQPQHF
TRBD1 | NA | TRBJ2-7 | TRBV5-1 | TGCGCCAGCAGCTTACAGGGGGACCCCTACGAGCAGTACTTC | CASSLQGDPYEQYF
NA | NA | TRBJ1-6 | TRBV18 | TGTGCCAGCTCAACGGACAGCGGGGGGTCACCCCTCCACTTT | CASSTDSGGSPLHF
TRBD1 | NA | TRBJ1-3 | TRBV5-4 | TGTGCCAGCAGCTTAGACAGGGGATACTCTGGAAACACCATATATTTT | CASSLDRGYSGNTIYF
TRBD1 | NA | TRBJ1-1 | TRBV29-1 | TGCAGCGTTGAAGACCAACTGCTCAGGACAGGGGGCCGTGGAGTCACTGAAGCTTTCTTT | CSVEDQLLRTGGRGVTEAFF
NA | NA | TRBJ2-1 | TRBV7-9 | TGTGCCAGCAGCCCGCCTCGGCTAGACAATGAGCAGTTCTTC | CASSPPRLDNEQFF
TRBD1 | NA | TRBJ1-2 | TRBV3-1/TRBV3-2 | TGTGCCAGCAGCCCCCCGTCCGCTATACAGGGGGCGCGGGGCTACACCTTC | CASSPPSAIQGARGYTF
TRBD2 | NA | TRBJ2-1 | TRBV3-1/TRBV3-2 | TGTGCCAGCAGCCAGGGTTCAGGGAGGGAAAATGAGCAGTTCTTC | CASSQGSGRENEQFF
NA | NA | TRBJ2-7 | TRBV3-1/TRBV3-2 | TGTGCCAGCAGCCAAGTGGTAGGGGGTGGAGAGCAGTACTTC | CASSQVVGGGEQYF
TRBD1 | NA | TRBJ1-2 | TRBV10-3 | TGTGCCATCAGCCCGGGACAGGGATTTTATGGCTACACCTTC | CAISPGQGFYGYTF
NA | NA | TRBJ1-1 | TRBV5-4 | TGTGCCAGCAGCTTGGGGTCCGGGTTCATGAACACTGAAGCTTTCTTT | CASSLGSGFMNTEAFF
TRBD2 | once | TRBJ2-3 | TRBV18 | TGTGCCAGCTCAGCTCTAGCGGGGGACACAGATACGCAGTATTTT | CASSALAGDTDTQYF
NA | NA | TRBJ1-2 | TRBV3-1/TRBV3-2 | TGTGCCAGCAGCCAAGAAGCGTCTTCCTATGGCTACACCTTC | CASSQEASSYGYTF
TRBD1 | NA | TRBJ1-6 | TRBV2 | TGTGCCAGCACACAGCCTGGGACAGGGGTAGGCCCCGCGGGGAATTCACCCCTCCACTTT | CASTQPGTGVGPAGNSPLHF